These 11 T cell receptor beta chains were all obtained from the same sample, sequenced in a study of T cells in narcolepsy. TCRdb keeps only in-frame clones here, not all; method: immunoSEQ multiplex PCR. The sample has 25,000 to 35,000 clones; under 85% are singletons. Sample: memory (CD45RA-) CD4+ T cells from blood. The receptor source for this set is a human donor in good health.

This clone was seen a handful of times. This chain uses TRBV2 with TRBJ2-5, with 9 bases that match TRBD1. The germline gives CDR1 SNHLY, CDR2 FYNNEI. The junction had 5 bases not matched to a gene; V was cut back by 6 bases and J by 6 bases. The CDR3 extends over 13 amino acids. CDR3 amino acids: CASSSNRGQTQYF. The CDR3 DNA reads TGTGCCAGCAGCTCCAACAGGGGGCAGACCCAGTACTTC.

The chain has TRBV6-4 and TRBJ2-3; 8 positions agree with TRBD1. In germline, CDR1 is MRHNA, CDR2 SNTAGT. The CDR3 loop spans 14 amino acids. Trimming cost V 3 bases and J 6 bases; bases outside gene matches: 5. The CDR3 DNA reads TGTGCCAGCAGTGATGCAGGGGGCAGGGATACGCAGTATTTT. Protein: CASSDAGGRDTQYF.

This chain connects TRBV19 to TRBJ1-1; D not certain. The V gene's germline CDR1 is LNHDA and CDR2 SQIVND (reference sequence). Between the trimmed V and J ends, which lost 1 base and 3 bases, there was a span of 6 bases. The CDR3 is 13 amino acids. CDR3 sequence reads: CASSIVGYTEAFF. For the CDR3, the DNA is TGTGCCAGTAGTATAGTAGGCTACACTGAAGCTTTCTTT.

The chain has TRBV28 and TRBJ1-1; the D gene is possibly TRBD1 (5 bases). Germline lookup yields CDR1 MDHEN and CDR2 SYDVKM. Trimming shortened V by 4 bases and J by 1 base, and 10 bases separated the two germline ends. This CDR3 is built from 14 residues. The CDR3 loop reads CASSYITGNTEAFF. The CDR3, as DNA: TGTGCCAGCAGTTATATAACAGGGAACACTGAAGCTTTCTTT.

This chain joins TRBV2 and TRBJ1-5; D unclear. The CDR3 is 14 amino acids. Per germline, CDR1 SNHLY and CDR2 FYNNEI. V lost 2 bases to trimming and J lost 0 bases, with 5 bases between them. DNA of the CDR3: TGTGCCAGCAGTGAAATGTATAGCAATCAGCCCCAGCATTTT. This codes for CASSEMYSNQPQHF.

J is TRBJ2-6 and V is TRBV27; the match to TRBD1 covers 7 bases. Germline V gene lookup returns CDR1 MNHEY and CDR2 SMNVEV (reference sequence). With V trimmed by 6 bases and J by 1 base, 6 bases remained unmatched. The CDR3 has 16 amino acids. CDR3 bases: TGTGCCAGCAGACCCGGGACAGCTTCTGGGGCCAACGTCCTGACTTTC. Protein: CASRPGTASGANVLTF.

This sequence joins TRBV4-2 and TRBJ1-2; D is perhaps TRBD1 (5 bases). This CDR3 spans 15 amino acids. The V and J ends lost 1 base and 0 bases respectively, with 9 bases between them. Germline assignment: CDR1 LGHNA and CDR2 YNFKEQ. The DNA for the CDR3 is TGTGCCAGCAGCCAAGGGGGCGGGACTAACTATGGCTACACCTTC. Translation: CASSQGGGTNYGYTF.

The chain employs TRBV18 and TRBJ2-7, with 7 bases aligning to TRBD1. The CDR3 sequence is 15 residues long. In germline, CDR1 is KGHSH, CDR2 LQKENI. V was clipped by 3 bases and J by 3 bases; unmatched bases: 8. The CDR3 region has the DNA TGTGCCAGCTCACCCGGACAGGCCTCCCTCTACGAGCAGTACGTC. Translated: CASSPGQASLYEQYV.

This chain joins TRBV6-6 and TRBJ1-5; D unclear. The CDR3 has 13 amino acids. Germline CDR1 reads MNHNY; CDR2 reads SVGAGI (reference sequence). V was trimmed by 6 bases and J by 4 bases, leaving 10 bases between them. The CDR3 reads CASRATGNQPQHF. Written as DNA, the CDR3 is TGTGCCAGCAGGGCTACGGGAAATCAGCCCCAGCATTTT.

The gene calls are TRBV23-1 and TRBJ1-2; 7 bases match TRBD1. TRBV23-1 is filed as an ORF, its function uncertain. The CDR3 is 15 residues long. The ends lost 4 bases at V and 8 bases at J; junction bases unmatched: 13. CDR3 bases: TGCGCCAGCAGTCGAGGGGGCAGGGAAAGAAACGGCTACACCTTC. Encoded protein: CASSRGGRERNGYTF.

This clone came up a few times. This sequence joins TRBV5-8 and TRBJ2-5; 8 nucleotides align to TRBD1. Germline CDR1 and CDR2: SGHTS and YDEGEE. The CDR3 has 16 residues. Trimming removed 0 bases from V and 0 bases from J; junction bases left unmatched: 4. CDR3 sequence reads: CASSLGVGQDQETQYF. CDR3 nucleotide sequence: TGTGCCAGCAGCTTGGGCGTGGGACAGGACCAAGAGACCCAGTACTTC.